The entry below describes one T cell receptor beta chain. This sample was included in a study of blood T cell repertoires in COVID-19. Study as a whole: Acute and convalescent COVID-19 specimens originated in the United States, Italy and Spain. Sample material is recorded as cDNA or gDNA derived from T cells, B-cell-depleted T cells, or PBMCs.

As handled by the study authors: Cell counts per sample came from amplifying reference gene primers. Generated by immunoSEQ multiplex PCR, the TCRdb table keeps only in-frame clones and is missing some. V, J and clone size are taken as reported in that table, and D and trimming were inferred from the DNA itself. This sample carries tens of thousands of clones, more than 75% of them seen once, and the ten largest clones take over 9.5%. This clonotype was obtained from a man aged 80 or over with acute or convalescent COVID-19. The sequencing input was peripheral blood.

The CDR3 region has the DNA TGTGCCAGCTCACCTAGTAGTACCACAGATACGCAGTATTTT. Its translation is CASSPSSTTDTQYF. This chain links TRBV18 with TRBJ2-3; D remains ambiguous. There are 14 residues in the CDR3. V was clipped by 3 bases and J by 2 bases, with 9 bases between them. Germline CDR1 and CDR2: KGHSH and LQKENI.